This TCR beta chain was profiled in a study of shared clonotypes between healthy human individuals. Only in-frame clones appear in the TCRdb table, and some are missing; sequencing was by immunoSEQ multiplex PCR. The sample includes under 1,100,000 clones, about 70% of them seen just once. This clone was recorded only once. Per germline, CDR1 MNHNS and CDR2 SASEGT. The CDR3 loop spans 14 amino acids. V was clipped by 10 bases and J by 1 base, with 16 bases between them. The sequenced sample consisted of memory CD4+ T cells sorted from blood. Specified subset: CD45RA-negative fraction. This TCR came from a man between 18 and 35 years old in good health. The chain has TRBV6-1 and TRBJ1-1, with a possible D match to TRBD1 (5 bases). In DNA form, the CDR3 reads TGTGCCACCCAAAACAGGCCGGGGAACACTGAAGCTTTCTTT. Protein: CATQNRPGNTEAFF.